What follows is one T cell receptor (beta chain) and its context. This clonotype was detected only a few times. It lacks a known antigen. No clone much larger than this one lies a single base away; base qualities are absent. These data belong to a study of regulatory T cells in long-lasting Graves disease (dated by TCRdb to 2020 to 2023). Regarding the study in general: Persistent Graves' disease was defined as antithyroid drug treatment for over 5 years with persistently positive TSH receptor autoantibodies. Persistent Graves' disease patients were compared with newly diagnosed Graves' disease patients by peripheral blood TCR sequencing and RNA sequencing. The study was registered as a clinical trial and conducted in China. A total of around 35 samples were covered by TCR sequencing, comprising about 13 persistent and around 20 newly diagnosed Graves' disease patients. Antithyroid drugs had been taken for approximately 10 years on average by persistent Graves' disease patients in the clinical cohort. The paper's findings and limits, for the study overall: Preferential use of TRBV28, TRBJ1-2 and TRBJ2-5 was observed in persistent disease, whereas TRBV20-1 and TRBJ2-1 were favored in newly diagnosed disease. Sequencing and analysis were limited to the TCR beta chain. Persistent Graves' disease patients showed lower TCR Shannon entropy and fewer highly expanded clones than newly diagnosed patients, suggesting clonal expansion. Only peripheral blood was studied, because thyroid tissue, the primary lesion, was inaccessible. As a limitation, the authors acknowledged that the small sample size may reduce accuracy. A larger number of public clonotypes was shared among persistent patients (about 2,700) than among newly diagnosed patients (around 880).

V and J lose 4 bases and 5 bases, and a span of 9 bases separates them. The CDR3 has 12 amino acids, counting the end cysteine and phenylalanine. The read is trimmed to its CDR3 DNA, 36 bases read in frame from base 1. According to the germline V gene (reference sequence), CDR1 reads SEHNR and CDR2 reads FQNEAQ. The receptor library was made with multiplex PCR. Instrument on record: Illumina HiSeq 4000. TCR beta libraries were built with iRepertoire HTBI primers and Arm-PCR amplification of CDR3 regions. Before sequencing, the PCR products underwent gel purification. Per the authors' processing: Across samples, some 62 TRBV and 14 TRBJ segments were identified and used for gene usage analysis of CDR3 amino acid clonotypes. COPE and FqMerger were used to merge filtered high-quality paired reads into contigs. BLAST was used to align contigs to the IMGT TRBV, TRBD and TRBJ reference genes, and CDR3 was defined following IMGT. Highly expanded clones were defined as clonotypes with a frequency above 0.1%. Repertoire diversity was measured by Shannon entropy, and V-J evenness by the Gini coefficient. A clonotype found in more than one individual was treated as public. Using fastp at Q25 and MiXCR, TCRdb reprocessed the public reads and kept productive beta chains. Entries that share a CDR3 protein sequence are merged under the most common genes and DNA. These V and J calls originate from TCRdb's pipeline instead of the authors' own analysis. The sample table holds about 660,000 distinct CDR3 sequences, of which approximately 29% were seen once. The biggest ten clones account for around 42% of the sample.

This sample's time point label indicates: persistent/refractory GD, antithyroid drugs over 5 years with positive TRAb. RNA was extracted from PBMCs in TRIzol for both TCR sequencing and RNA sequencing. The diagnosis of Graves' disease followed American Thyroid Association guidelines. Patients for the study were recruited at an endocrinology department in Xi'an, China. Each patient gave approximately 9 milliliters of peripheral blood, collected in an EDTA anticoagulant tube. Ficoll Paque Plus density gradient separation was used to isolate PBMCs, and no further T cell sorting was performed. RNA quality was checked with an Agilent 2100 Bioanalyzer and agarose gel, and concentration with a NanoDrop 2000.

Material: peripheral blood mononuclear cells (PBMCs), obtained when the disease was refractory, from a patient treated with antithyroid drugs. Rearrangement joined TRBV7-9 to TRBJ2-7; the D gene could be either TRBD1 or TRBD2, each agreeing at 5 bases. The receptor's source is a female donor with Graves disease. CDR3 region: CASSSVGDEQYF. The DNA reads TGTGCCAGCAGCTCTGTGGGGGACGAGCAGTACTTC.